Included here is one T cell receptor (beta chain) sequence, with context. These data come from a study of blood T cell repertoires in COVID-19. As originally analysed: Researchers report that nucleated cell counts were estimated from reference gene primer amplification. The method was immunoSEQ multiplex PCR; TCRdb's version includes in-frame clones alone and lacks a portion of them. The V and J calls and clone size are taken from that table; D and trimming were inferred from the DNA. Among around 110,000 clones, roughly 84% were seen once, and the ten largest hold 4.2%. This CDR3 comprises 13 residues. V shed 0 bases and J shed 10 bases, with 10 bases lying between them. Germline V gene sequence: CDR1 SEHNR, CDR2 FQNEAQ (reference sequence).

Material: peripheral blood. This TCR was recovered from a human donor in a cohort sampled during active COVID-19. The genes are TRBV7-9 and TRBJ2-1, with TRBD1 as a possible D gene (6 bases). This CDR3 reads CASSLAGGGEQFF. CDR3 DNA: TGTGCCAGCAGCTTAGCCGGTGGGGGCGAGCAGTTCTTC.